The present TCR beta chain was sequenced within a study of blood T cells in healthy people across ages. General observations from the study: TCR beta diversity per million T cells fell roughly linearly with age.

Primed by a sample-barcoded 5' primer and a J-beta primer mix, a second PCR proceeded for 7 to 11 cycles. From the 5' RACE reads, TCRdb called clonotypes with MiXCR, one entry per CDR3 protein. The repertoire has about 780,000 distinct CDR3 sequences, about 62% of them found once; the top ten carry around 30%. Each donor was a healthy Caucasian individual from Russia, aged about 6 to 95. Total RNA, at least 5.5 micrograms per sample, came from PBMCs. Worth noting for this clonotype: What it binds is not known.

The trim removed 3 bases at V and 7 bases at J, leaving 16 bases unmatched. The length of the CDR3 is 16 residues. The germline V gene encodes CDR1 DFQATT and CDR2 SNEGSKA (reference sequence). This sequence was found in a man in his thirties or forties in good health. This chain joins TRBV20-1 and TRBJ2-7; 9 bases fit TRBD2. The sequencing input was blood. The CDR3 DNA reads TGCAGTGCTAGCTTGCAGACTAGCGGATCCTACAATGAGCAGTACTTC. It specifies CSASLQTSGSYNEQYF.